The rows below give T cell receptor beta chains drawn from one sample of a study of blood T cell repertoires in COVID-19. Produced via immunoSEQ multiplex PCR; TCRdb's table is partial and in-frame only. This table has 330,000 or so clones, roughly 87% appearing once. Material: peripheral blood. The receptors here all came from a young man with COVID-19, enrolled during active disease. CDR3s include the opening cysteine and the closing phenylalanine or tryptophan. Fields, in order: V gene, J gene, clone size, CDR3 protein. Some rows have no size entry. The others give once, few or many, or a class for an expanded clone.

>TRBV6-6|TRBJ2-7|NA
CASSYSEIEQYF
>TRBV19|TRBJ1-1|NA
CASSIWTRGNTEAFF
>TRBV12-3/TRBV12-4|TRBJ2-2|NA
CASSSGRELFF
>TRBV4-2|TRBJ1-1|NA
CASRRTGGTEAFF
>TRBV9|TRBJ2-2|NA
CASSVVYGGPNTGELFF
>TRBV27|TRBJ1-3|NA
CASAGGYGNTIYF
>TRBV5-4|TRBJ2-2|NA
CASSFIRGNPGELFF
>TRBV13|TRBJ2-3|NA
CASSFRTGGTDTQYF
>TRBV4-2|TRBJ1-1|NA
CASSQGDRVTEAFF
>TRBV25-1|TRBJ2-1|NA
CASNRLAGVRDEQFF
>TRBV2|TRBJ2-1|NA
CASSPPSGGAEEQFF
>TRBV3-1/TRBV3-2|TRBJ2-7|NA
CASSQGADEQYF
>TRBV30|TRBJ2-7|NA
CAWSVRDRVFYEQYF
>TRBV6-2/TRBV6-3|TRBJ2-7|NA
CASSYNYEQYF
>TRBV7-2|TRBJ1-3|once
CASSFFLPASRNTIYF
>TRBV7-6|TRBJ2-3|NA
CASSLRPTSGGFTDTQYF
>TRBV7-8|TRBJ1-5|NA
CASSLGSGQGDNQPQHF
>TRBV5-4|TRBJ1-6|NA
CASSISDRGNSPLHF
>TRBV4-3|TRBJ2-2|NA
CASSLFNSGQTNTGELFF
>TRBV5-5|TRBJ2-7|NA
CASSLGLIDTYEQYF
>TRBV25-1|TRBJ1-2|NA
CASARGDYGYTF
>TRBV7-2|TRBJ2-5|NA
CASSRGETQYF
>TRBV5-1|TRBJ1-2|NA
CASSSQGTYTF
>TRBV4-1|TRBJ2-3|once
CASTLGLAGGPTDTQYF
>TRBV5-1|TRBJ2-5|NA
CASSLGVLAQETQYF
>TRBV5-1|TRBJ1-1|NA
CASSGAGGGTEAFF
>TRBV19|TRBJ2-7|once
CASSMGGGLSYEQYF
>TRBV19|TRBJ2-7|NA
CASSIGTGFSYEQYF
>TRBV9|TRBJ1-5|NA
CASSLGVAYNQPQHF
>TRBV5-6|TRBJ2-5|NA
CASSLAFGRAGETQYF
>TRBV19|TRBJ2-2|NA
CASGTLNTGELFF
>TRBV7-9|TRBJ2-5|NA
CASKSFTSLQETQYF
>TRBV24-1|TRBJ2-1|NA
CATSEPRGTSGRSEQFF
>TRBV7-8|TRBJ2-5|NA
CASSQQVPQETQYF
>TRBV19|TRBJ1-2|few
CASSAAGGGYYGYTF
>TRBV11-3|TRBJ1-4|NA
CASRKFRDREEKLFF
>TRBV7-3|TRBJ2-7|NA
CASSRTGGDYEQYF
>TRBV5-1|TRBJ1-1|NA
CASSPGGGDRGLFGEAFF
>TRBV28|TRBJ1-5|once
CASSSGGSNQPQHF